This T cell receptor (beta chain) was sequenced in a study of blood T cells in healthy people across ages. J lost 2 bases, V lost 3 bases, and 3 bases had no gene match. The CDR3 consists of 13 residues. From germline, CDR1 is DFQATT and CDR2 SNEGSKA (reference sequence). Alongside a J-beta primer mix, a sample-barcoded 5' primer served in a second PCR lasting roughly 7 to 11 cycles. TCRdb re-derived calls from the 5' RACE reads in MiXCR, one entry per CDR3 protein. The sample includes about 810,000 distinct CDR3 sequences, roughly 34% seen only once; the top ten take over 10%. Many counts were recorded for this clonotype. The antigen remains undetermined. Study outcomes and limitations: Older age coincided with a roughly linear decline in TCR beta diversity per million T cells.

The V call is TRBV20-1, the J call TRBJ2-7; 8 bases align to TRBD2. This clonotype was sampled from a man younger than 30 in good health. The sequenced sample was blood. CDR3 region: CSARFGGAYEQYF. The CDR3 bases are TGCAGTGCTAGGTTCGGGGGGGCCTACGAGCAGTACTTC.